These 29 T cell receptor beta chains share one sample of origin, sequenced in a study of CD8 T cells in Susac syndrome. The RNA input was about 0.5 to 1 ug, and it was reverse transcribed with random hexamers. Via MiXCR, TCRdb re-called the immunoSEQ multiplex PCR reads, giving one row per CDR3 protein. The sample holds fewer than 80,000 distinct CDR3 sequences, approximately 94% seen once. Source material: CD8+ T cells from PBMCs. The receptors were gathered from a human donor with multiple sclerosis.

The rearrangement links TRBV7-8 to TRBJ2-1; D gene ambiguous. V was pared by 2 bases and J by 3 bases, with 11 bases between. CDR1 and CDR2 (germline): SGHVS, FQNEAQ. The CDR3 is 15 residues long. This chain's CDR3 is CASSLSEGIYNEQFF. In nucleotides, the CDR3 is TGTGCCAGCAGCTTATCCGAAGGCATCTACAATGAGCAGTTCTTC.

The V and J genes are TRBV7-9 and TRBJ1-1, with D unclear. Germline V gene sequence: CDR1 SEHNR, CDR2 FQNEAQ (reference sequence). The CDR3 runs to 18 residues. V lost 2 bases and J lost 1, with 20 bases in between. This CDR3 reads CASSLLVGPPTGNTEAFF. CDR3 bases: TGTGCCAGCAGCTTATTAGTAGGCCCACCAACTGGGAACACTGAAGCTTTCTTT.

This clonotype was seen only once. The rearrangement links TRBV27 to TRBJ2-7; D might be TRBD1 (6 bases). There are 14 residues in the CDR3. V gave up 2 bases and J gave up 3 bases, with 11 bases separating them. Germline V gene data show CDR1 as MNHEY and CDR2 as SMNVEV (reference sequence). CDR3 loop: CASSLAGQYYEQYF. In DNA form, the CDR3 reads TGTGCCAGCAGTTTAGCAGGACAGTACTACGAGCAGTACTTC.

The gene calls are TRBV7-9 and TRBJ2-7, with D possibly matching TRBD1 (5 bases). The V and J ends lost 3 bases and 7 bases respectively, with 22 bases between them. Looked up from germline, CDR1 is SEHNR and CDR2 is FQNEAQ (reference sequence). This CDR3 is built from 16 residues. The CDR3 coding sequence is TGTGCCAGCAGCTTTCCCCCTGGGGCCCACGCGGAGGAGCAGTACTTC. Encoded protein: CASSFPPGAHAEEQYF.

This clonotype came up once. This CDR3 reads CAWSARGQPFYGYTF. The DNA of the CDR3 is TGTGCCTGGAGTGCCCGGGGACAGCCTTTCTATGGCTACACCTTC. This sequence joins TRBV30 and TRBJ1-2; 7 bases align to TRBD1. V shed 1 base and J 4 bases; nucleotides not matched to a gene: 9. Germline lookup yields CDR1 GTSNPN and CDR2 SVGIG (reference sequence). The CDR3 extends over 15 amino acids.

V is TRBV29-1 and J is TRBJ2-1; D remains ambiguous. Germline assignment: CDR1 SQVTM and CDR2 ANQGSEA. Trimming cost V 3 bases and J 2 bases, with 5 bases left between them. This CDR3 spans 12 amino acids. The CDR3 here is CSVDETYNEQFF. The DNA for the CDR3 is TGCAGCGTTGACGAGACCTACAATGAGCAGTTCTTC.

The chain uses TRBV9 and TRBJ1-4; 9 bases match TRBD1. From germline, CDR1 is SGDLS and CDR2 YYNGEE. V lost 2 bases and J lost 0; bases outside the gene matches: 5. This CDR3 comprises 17 residues. CDR3: CASSVGTGTATNEKLFF. The CDR3 nucleotides read TGTGCCAGCAGCGTGGGGACAGGGACGGCAACTAATGAAAAACTGTTTTTT. The full variable domain, rest sourced from reference TRBV9 and TRBJ1-4, is DSGVTQTPKHLITATGQRVTLRCSPRSGDLSVYWYQQSLDQGLQFLIQYYNGEERAKGNILERFSAQQFPDLHSELNLSSLELGDSALYFCASSVGTGTATNEKLFFGSGTQLSVL.

The chain joins TRBV4-3 to TRBJ2-1; a possible D gene is TRBD2 (7 bases). CDR1 and CDR2 (germline): LGHNA, YSLEER. The CDR3 runs to 15 residues. V was cut by 0 bases and J by 7 bases, with 13 bases left in between. The CDR3, as DNA: TGCGCCAGCAGCCAAGATGTTAAGGGGGGGAATGAGCAGTTCTTC. Protein sequence: CASSQDVKGGNEQFF.

The CDR3 DNA is TGTGCCAGCAGCCCCAGGCCCGGGACTGAGGACACAGATACGCAGTATTTT. Translated, it gives CASSPRPGTEDTDTQYF. The chain carries TRBV7-9 and TRBJ2-3; D is possibly TRBD2 (6 bases). CDR1 is SEHNR and CDR2 is FQNEAQ in the germline V gene (reference sequence). CDR3 length equals 17 residues. Deletions cut 5 bases from V and 2 bases from J, with 20 bases between.

The chain employs TRBV15 and TRBJ1-6; 9 bases match TRBD1. CDR1 LNHNV and CDR2 YYDKDF come from the germline V gene (reference sequence). V shed 5 bases, J shed 7 bases, and the junction held 6 bases outside the gene matches. This CDR3 contains 15 residues. The CDR3 region has the DNA TGTGCCACCAGCGATAGGACAGGGGCGAATTCACCCCTCCACTTT. Protein sequence: CATSDRTGANSPLHF.

This clonotype was observed a handful of times. The chain combines TRBV6-1 with TRBJ1-1; possibly TRBD1 for D (5 bases). In germline, CDR1 is MNHNS, CDR2 SASEGT. V was shortened by 3 bases and J by 3 bases, with 14 bases between the two germline ends. The CDR3 covers 15 residues. The DNA of the CDR3 is TGTGCCAGCAGTGAGTACCCAGGGACTGACACTGAAGCTTTCTTT. As protein: CASSEYPGTDTEAFF.

The CDR3 is CASSPSGGSSYNEQFF. The CDR3 DNA reads TGTGCCAGCAGCCCCTCCGGGGGTAGCTCCTACAATGAGCAGTTCTTC. V usage is TRBV3-1 and J usage is TRBJ2-1; TRBD2 is a possible D gene (6 bases). CDR1 is LGHDT, CDR2 YNNKEL, per germline (reference sequence). V was clipped by 4 bases and J by 0 bases, with 13 bases between them. The CDR3 has 16 residues.

This clonotype has just one count. CDR3 protein: CSVEGPSAGDEQFF. In nucleotides, the CDR3 is TGCAGCGTTGAGGGTCCTAGCGCTGGGGATGAGCAGTTCTTC. The V gene is TRBV29-1, the J gene TRBJ2-1, with D maybe TRBD2 (6 bases). CDR3 size: 14 residues. Between the trimmed V and J ends, which lost 3 bases and 8 bases, there was a span of 17 bases. From germline, CDR1 is SQVTM and CDR2 ANQGSEA.

The chain uses TRBV5-6 and TRBJ2-1; no firm D call. The germline CDR1 and CDR2 sequences are SGHDT and YYEEEE. The germline V and J ends were trimmed by 5 bases and 5 bases, with 5 bases remaining between them. The CDR3 is 11 residues long. CDR3 DNA: TGTGCCAGCAGTACCGACAATGAGCAGTTCTTC. Translated: CASSTDNEQFF.

CDR3: CASSKSFEGANTGELFF. The CDR3 DNA reads TGTGCCAGCAGCAAAAGTTTTGAGGGGGCGAACACCGGGGAGCTGTTTTTT. The genes are TRBV6-4 and TRBJ2-2; a weak D match, TRBD1 (6 bases). CDR1 MRHNA and CDR2 SNTAGT come from the germline V gene. The CDR3 contains 17 residues. The V gene lost 6 bases and the J gene lost 0 bases, with 17 bases spanning the gap.

V usage is TRBV27 and J usage is TRBJ2-1; the D gene could be TRBD1 or TRBD2 (6 bases each). The CDR3 covers 14 residues. Per the germline V gene, CDR1 is MNHEY and CDR2 is SMNVEV (reference sequence). V was cut by 4 bases and J by 2 bases, with 9 bases left in between. Here the CDR3 DNA reads TGTGCCAGCAGTTCCGGGGGCCCCTACAATGAGCAGTTCTTC. Its protein is CASSSGGPYNEQFF.

The J gene is TRBJ1-1, the V gene TRBV20-1; TRBD1 matches at 8 bases. Germline trimming cut 1 base from V and 1 base from J; bases unmatched to any gene: 14. Germline V gene lookup returns CDR1 DFQATT and CDR2 SNEGSKA (reference sequence). The CDR3 contains 18 residues. CDR3 region: CSARGPSVRDRTNTEAFF. CDR3 sequence (DNA): TGCAGTGCTAGAGGCCCCTCGGTCCGGGACAGGACGAACACTGAAGCTTTCTTT.

CDR3: CAWSGAQGRDRAQHF. The CDR3 DNA sequence: TGTGCCTGGAGTGGGGCACAGGGGAGGGATAGGGCCCAGCATTTT. V and J are TRBV30 and TRBJ1-5; 7 bases agree with TRBD1. With 1 base clipped from V and 11 bases from J, the junction kept 14 bases outside the gene matches. The CDR3 runs to 15 residues. Germline-derived CDR1 and CDR2 are GTSNPN and SVGIG (reference sequence).

The gene calls are TRBV11-3 and TRBJ2-2; D may correspond to TRBD1 or TRBD2 (5 bases each). The germline CDR1 and CDR2 sequences are SGHNT and YENEEA. V dropped 5 bases and J dropped 4 bases, with 14 bases sitting between them. This CDR3 is built from 15 residues. The CDR3 sequence: CASSHEFGTTGELFF. Here the CDR3 DNA reads TGTGCCAGCAGCCACGAGTTTGGGACCACCGGGGAGCTGTTTTTT. Full variable domain (remainder filled in from reference TRBV11-3 and TRBJ2-2): EAGVVQSPRYKIIEKKQPVAFWCNPISGHNTLYWYLQNLGQGPELLIRYENEEAVDDSQLPKDRFSAERLKGVDSTLKIQPAELGDSAVYLCASSHEFGTTGELFFGEGSRLTVL.

This clonotype occurred once. The rearrangement uses TRBV4-1 and TRBJ2-7, with a tentative D call TRBD1 (6 bases). The V gene's germline CDR1 is MGHRA and CDR2 YSYEKL. CDR3 length equals 14 residues. Trimming shortened V by 1 base and J by 3 bases, and 10 bases separated the two germline ends. CDR3 coding DNA: TGCGCCAGCAGCCAAGGGACAGTAGACTACGAGCAGTACTTC. Translation gives CASSQGTVDYEQYF.

The chain employs TRBV7-8 and TRBJ1-2; 8 bases align to TRBD1. V was pared by 4 bases and J by 1 base, with 17 bases of the junction left unmatched. CDR1 is SGHVS and CDR2 is FQNEAQ in the germline V gene. The CDR3 has 19 residues. The CDR3 DNA sequence: TGTGCCAGCAGCTCTGAACCCTGGACAGGGCCGGAGGGTAACTATGGCTACACCTTC. This translates into CASSSEPWTGPEGNYGYTF.

The rearrangement joins TRBV12-3 or TRBV12-4 to TRBJ2-1; D call uncertain. The CDR3 covers 15 residues. The V end was cut by 3 bases, the J end by 1 base, with 10 bases between. CDR3 loop: CASSFDSASYNEQFF. DNA for the CDR3: TGTGCCAGCAGTTTCGATTCTGCATCCTACAATGAGCAGTTCTTC.

The gene calls are TRBV7-9 and TRBJ2-5, with 12 bases identical to TRBD1. Germline V CDR1 and CDR2: SEHNR, FQNEAQ (reference sequence). The CDR3 is made up of 15 amino acids. The trim removed 4 bases at V and 3 bases at J, leaving 3 bases unmatched. The CDR3: CASSSGTGGEETQYF. CDR3 bases: TGTGCCAGCAGCTCAGGGACAGGGGGCGAAGAGACCCAGTACTTC.

The chain recombines TRBV30 with TRBJ2-7; D is undetermined. This CDR3 comprises 12 residues. Germline CDR1 and CDR2: GTSNPN and SVGIG (reference sequence). V lost 4 bases and J lost 5, with 12 bases in between. This CDR3 is CAWTWGPDEQYF. CDR3 DNA: TGTGCCTGGACGTGGGGTCCGGACGAGCAGTACTTC.

The V gene is TRBV10-3, the J gene TRBJ2-1; D gene unclear. Germline loops: CDR1 ENHRY, CDR2 SYGVKD. The CDR3 loop spans 14 amino acids. Trimming pared 3 bases from V and 5 bases from J, leaving 11 bases between. In DNA, the CDR3 is TGTGCCATCAGTGAAGGGCTAGACCACAATGAGCAGTTCTTC. This codes for CAISEGLDHNEQFF.

This rearrangement joins TRBV7-9 to TRBJ2-1; the D gene is possibly TRBD2 (6 bases). The germline V gene has CDR1 SEHNR and CDR2 FQNEAQ (reference sequence). The V end was cut by 5 bases, the J end by 6 bases, with 14 bases between. The CDR3 covers 14 residues. CDR3 nucleotide sequence: TGTGCCAGCAGCCAGCCGGGACTCCCCAATGAGCAGTTCTTC. It translates to CASSQPGLPNEQFF.

This chain connects TRBV28 to TRBJ1-5; 11 bases agree with TRBD1. This CDR3 comprises 16 residues. J lost 6 bases, V lost 4 bases, and 8 bases had no gene match. Looked up from germline, CDR1 is MDHEN and CDR2 is SYDVKM. The chain's CDR3 is CASSYRTGGAFQPQHF. The CDR3 DNA reads TGTGCCAGCAGTTACAGGACAGGGGGCGCGTTTCAGCCCCAGCATTTT.

The CDR3 reads CASDRDRGINEQFF. CDR3 sequence (DNA): TGTGCCAGCGACCGGGACAGGGGGATTAATGAGCAGTTCTTC. The chain links TRBV13 to TRBJ2-1, with 11 bases that match TRBD1. J gave up 7 bases and V 8 bases, and 7 bases lay outside the gene matches. The germline V gene encodes CDR1 PRHDT and CDR2 FYEKMQ (reference sequence). This CDR3 contains 14 residues.

The chain joins TRBV6-6 to TRBJ2-7, with no clear D. Looked up from germline, CDR1 is MNHNY and CDR2 is SVGAGI (reference sequence). The CDR3 length is 13 residues. V lost 2 bases and J 4 bases, leaving 9 bases between the germline ends. CDR3 sequence reads: CASSYEEEYEQYF. DNA for the CDR3: TGTGCCAGCAGTTACGAGGAAGAATACGAGCAGTACTTC.